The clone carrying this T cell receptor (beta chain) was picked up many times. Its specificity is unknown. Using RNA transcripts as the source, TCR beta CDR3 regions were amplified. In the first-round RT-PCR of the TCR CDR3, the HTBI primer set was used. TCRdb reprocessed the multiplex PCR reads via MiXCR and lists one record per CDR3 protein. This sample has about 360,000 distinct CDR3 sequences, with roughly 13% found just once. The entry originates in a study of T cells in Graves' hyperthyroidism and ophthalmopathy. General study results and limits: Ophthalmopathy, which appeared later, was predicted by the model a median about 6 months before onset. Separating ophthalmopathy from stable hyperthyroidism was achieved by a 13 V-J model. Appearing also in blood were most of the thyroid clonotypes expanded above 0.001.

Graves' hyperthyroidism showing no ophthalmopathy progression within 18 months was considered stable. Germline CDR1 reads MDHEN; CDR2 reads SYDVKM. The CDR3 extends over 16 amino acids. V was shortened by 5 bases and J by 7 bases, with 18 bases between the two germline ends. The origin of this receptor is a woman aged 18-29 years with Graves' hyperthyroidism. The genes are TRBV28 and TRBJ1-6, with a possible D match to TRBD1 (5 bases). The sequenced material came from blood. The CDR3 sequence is CASSPALNQGNSPLHF. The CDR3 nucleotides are TGTGCCAGCAGTCCCGCCTTAAACCAGGGAAATTCACCCCTCCACTTT.